These 20 T cell receptor beta chains came from one sample sequenced in a study of shared T cell receptors in the human thymus. Repertoires were generated with immunoSEQ multiplex PCR, while TCRdb's copy carries only in-frame clones and drops some. The sample shows some 700,000 clones, approximately 83% of them seen only once. This sample was shared with a second study, whose subject was human thymus T cells.

The sample taken for sequencing was thymocytes. These receptors were taken from a girl under three years old with a congenital heart defect.

V and J are TRBV6-4 and TRBJ2-1, with 7 bases fitting TRBD1. The CDR3 totals 15 residues. CDR1 and CDR2 from the germline V gene are MRHNA and SNTAGT. The ends lost 6 bases at V and 4 bases at J; junction bases unmatched: 9. CDR3 in DNA: TGTGCCAGCAGGACAACAGGGGAAAATTACAATGAGCAGTTCTTC. This sequence encodes CASRTTGENYNEQFF.

V and J are TRBV5-1 and TRBJ1-5; 7 nucleotides line up with TRBD1. The junction had 7 bases not matched to a gene; V was cut back by 0 bases and J by 1 base. This CDR3 spans 17 amino acids. Germline CDR1 SGHRS, CDR2 YFSETQ. CDR3 protein: CASSLGTGDKSNQPQHF. The CDR3 coding sequence is TGCGCCAGCAGCTTGGGAACAGGGGATAAGAGCAATCAGCCCCAGCATTTT.

The chain uses TRBV27 and TRBJ1-1; D uncertain. CDR1 is MNHEY, CDR2 SMNVEV, per germline (reference sequence). The CDR3 loop spans 13 amino acids. The V and J ends lost 6 bases and 0 bases respectively, with 8 bases between them. Here the CDR3 reads CASSWYMNTEAFF. The CDR3 coding sequence is TGTGCCAGCAGCTGGTACATGAACACTGAAGCTTTCTTT.

The chain recombines TRBV6-1 with TRBJ1-2, with 7 bases fitting TRBD1. CDR1 MNHNS and CDR2 SASEGT come from the germline V gene. The CDR3 is 12 amino acids. With 8 bases clipped from V and 6 bases from J, the junction kept 6 bases outside the gene matches. CDR3 region: CASGTVPNGYTF. The CDR3, as DNA: TGTGCCAGCGGGACAGTCCCTAATGGCTACACCTTC.

CDR3 amino acids: CASSYGTENSPLHF. CDR3 coding DNA: TGTGCCAGCAGCTACGGGACAGAAAATTCACCCCTCCACTTT. The genes are TRBV7-2 and TRBJ1-6; 7 nucleotides agree with TRBD1. V lost 4 bases and J lost 7; bases outside the gene matches: 4. Germline assignment: CDR1 SGHTA and CDR2 FQGNSA. This CDR3 spans 14 amino acids.

This chain joins TRBV7-8 and TRBJ1-4; no definite D call. Trimming cost V 1 base and J 0 bases, with 9 bases left between them. Germline CDR1 reads SGHVS; CDR2 reads FQNEAQ. The CDR3 has 16 residues. For the CDR3, the DNA is TGTGCCAGCAGCTTAGGGAGGTTGACAACTAATGAAAAACTGTTTTTT. Its translation: CASSLGRLTTNEKLFF.

The V gene is TRBV5-4, the J gene TRBJ2-7; TRBD1 matches at 8 bases. The J segment lost 3 bases and the V segment lost 1 base, leaving 15 bases of the junction unmatched. Germline V gene data show CDR1 as SGHNT and CDR2 as YYREEE (reference sequence). The CDR3 extends over 18 amino acids. Written as DNA, the CDR3 is TGTGCCAGCAGCTTGCTAGGGTTCCGGGACAGGAGTCGCTACGAGCAGTACTTC. It yields the protein CASSLLGFRDRSRYEQYF.

The chain links TRBV28 to TRBJ2-1; 8 bases align to TRBD1. V dropped 8 bases and J dropped 7; count of bases not matched to a gene: 13. The CDR3 totals 15 residues. Germline assignment: CDR1 MDHEN and CDR2 SYDVKM. The CDR3, as DNA: TGTGCCAGCGACCAGAGACAGGGGACGGGAAATGAGCAGTTCTTC. It yields the protein CASDQRQGTGNEQFF. Full variable domain (missing parts from reference TRBV28 and TRBJ2-1): DVKVTQSSRYLVKRTGEKVFLECVQDMDHENMFWYRQDPGLGLRLIYFSYDVKMKEKGDIPEGYSVSREKKERFSLILESASTNQTSMYLCASDQRQGTGNEQFFGPGTRLTVL.

The chain recombines TRBV4-1 with TRBJ1-4; TRBD1 aligns across 7 bases. The CDR3 totals 14 residues. Germline loops: CDR1 MGHRA, CDR2 YSYEKL. V trimming: 3 bases; J trimming: 4 bases; junction bases outside the gene matches: 2. The CDR3 loop reads CASSQYRGNEKLFF. In DNA form, the CDR3 reads TGCGCCAGCAGCCAGTACAGGGGTAATGAAAAACTGTTTTTT.

V gene TRBV5-6 combines with J gene TRBJ1-1, with D uncertain. The CDR3 contains 17 residues. Germline lookup yields CDR1 SGHDT and CDR2 YYEEEE. V gave up 4 bases and J gave up 0 bases, with 19 bases separating them. The CDR3 coding sequence is TGTGCCAGCAGCGCCCAGACCCCGGGTCCCATGAACACTGAAGCTTTCTTT. It yields the protein CASSAQTPGPMNTEAFF.

V and J are TRBV5-4 and TRBJ1-2; possible D gene TRBD1, 6 bases. CDR1 and CDR2 (germline): SGHNT, YYREEE (reference sequence). This CDR3 has 14 residues. V was shortened by 3 bases and J by 8 bases, with 17 bases between the two germline ends. The CDR3 bases are TGTGCCAGCAGCTGGACAGTCCTGCCGGGCGGCTACACCTTC. The encoded protein is CASSWTVLPGGYTF. The variable domain in full, completed from reference TRBV5-4 and TRBJ1-2, reads ETGVTQSPTHLIKTRGQQVTLRCSSQSGHNTVSWYQQALGQGPQFIFQYYREEENGRGNFPPRFSGLQFPNYSSELNVNALELDDSALYLCASSWTVLPGGYTFGSGTRLTVV.

The V gene is TRBV7-3, the J gene TRBJ2-1, with 8 bases fitting TRBD2. The CDR3 covers 14 residues. Germline V gene lookup returns CDR1 SGHTA and CDR2 FQGTGA. V was clipped by 6 bases and J by 9 bases; unmatched bases: 10. In nucleotides, the CDR3 is TGTGCCAGCAGTCTGAAAACTAGCGGTGGTGAGCAGTTCTTC. It yields the protein CASSLKTSGGEQFF.

As to this clone: Within the sample, other DNA sequences also encode this same CDR3. The chain joins TRBV5-6 to TRBJ1-6; 7 nucleotides agree with TRBD1. The CDR3 consists of 14 residues. V shed 0 bases and J 8 bases; nucleotides not matched to a gene: 2. Germline CDR1 and CDR2: SGHDT and YYEEEE. The CDR3 reads CASSLARGYSPLHF. CDR3 nucleotides: TGTGCCAGCAGCTTGGCCAGGGGGTATTCACCCCTCCACTTT.

The rearrangement links TRBV5-1 to TRBJ2-7, with 9 bases fitting TRBD1. The CDR3 is 17 amino acids. Germline V lookup: CDR1 SGHRS, CDR2 YFSETQ. V was pared by 4 bases and J by 3 bases, with 14 bases of the junction left unmatched. CDR3 sequence reads: CASSSIPGQGTLYEQYF. The CDR3, as DNA: TGCGCCAGCAGCAGCATTCCGGGACAGGGTACACTCTACGAGCAGTACTTC.

V and J are TRBV5-1 and TRBJ1-1; no reliable D call. The germline gives CDR1 SGHRS, CDR2 YFSETQ. Between the trimmed V and J ends, which lost 2 bases and 11 bases, there was a span of 19 bases. CDR3 length: 14 amino acids. The CDR3 nucleotides read TGCGCCAGCAGCTTATTAAGCGAGAGGCGGAGGGCTTTCTTT. Residues: CASSLLSERRRAFF.

This clone was observed once. The V and J genes are TRBV7-2 and TRBJ2-3; 16 bases agree with TRBD2. Trimming at V came to 5 bases and at J to 2 bases, leaving 10 bases not matched to a gene. This CDR3 comprises 19 residues. Germline V gene sequence: CDR1 SGHTA, CDR2 FQGNSA. The CDR3 coding sequence is TGTGCCAGCAGCGGCCGCCCGGGACTAGCGGGGGGGCTCACAGATACGCAGTATTTT. Its translation: CASSGRPGLAGGLTDTQYF.

Details on this clone: Other DNA sequences in this sample translate to the same CDR3. The V gene is TRBV5-1, the J gene TRBJ1-5, with D perhaps TRBD1 (5 bases). CDR1 SGHRS and CDR2 YFSETQ come from the germline V gene. Trimming removed 0 bases at V and 2 bases at J, with 6 bases between. The CDR3 is 14 amino acids. The CDR3 DNA is TGCGCCAGCAGCTTGGGGGGCGGCAATCAGCCCCAGCATTTT. It translates to CASSLGGGNQPQHF.

The V and J genes are TRBV7-9 and TRBJ1-1; 7 bases match TRBD1. V shed 6 bases and J 1 base; nucleotides not matched to a gene: 8. This CDR3 region has 15 residues. Germline CDR1 reads SEHNR; CDR2 reads FQNEAQ (reference sequence). In nucleotides, the CDR3 is TGTGCCAGCAGTCACGACAGGGCAGCGAACACTGAAGCTTTCTTT. This codes for CASSHDRAANTEAFF. Drawing the rest from reference TRBV7-9 and TRBJ1-1, the complete variable domain is DTGVSQNPRHKITKRGQNVTFRCDPISEHNRLYWYRQTLGQGPEFLTYFQNEAQLEKSRLLSDRFSAERPKGSFSTLEIQRTEQGDSAMYLCASSHDRAANTEAFFGQGTRLTVV.

DNA for the CDR3: TGTGCTAGTGGTTTGTTCGACGTTGCGGGGGGCTCCTACAATGAGCAGTTCTTC. This sequence encodes CASGLFDVAGGSYNEQFF. The rearrangement uses TRBV12-5 and TRBJ2-1; 8 bases line up with TRBD2. Germline V gene data show CDR1 as LGHNT and CDR2 as FRNRAP. The CDR3 runs to 18 residues. V dropped 2 bases and J dropped 0; count of bases not matched to a gene: 9.

The chain couples TRBV7-2 to TRBJ2-1, with D tentatively TRBD1 (6 bases). Looked up from germline, CDR1 is SGHTA and CDR2 is FQGNSA. The V gene lost 2 bases and the J gene lost 8 bases, with 13 bases spanning the gap. The CDR3 runs to 14 residues. The CDR3 nucleotides read TGTGCCAGCAGCTTACCACAGGGTCGGGATGAGCAGTTCTTC. Translating it yields CASSLPQGRDEQFF. The full variable domain, completed using reference TRBV7-2 and TRBJ2-1, is GAGVSQSPSNKVTEKGKDVELRCDPISGHTALYWYRQSLGQGLEFLIYFQGNSAPDKSGLPSDRFSAERTGGSVSTLTIQRTQQEDSAVYLCASSLPQGRDEQFFGPGTRLTVL.